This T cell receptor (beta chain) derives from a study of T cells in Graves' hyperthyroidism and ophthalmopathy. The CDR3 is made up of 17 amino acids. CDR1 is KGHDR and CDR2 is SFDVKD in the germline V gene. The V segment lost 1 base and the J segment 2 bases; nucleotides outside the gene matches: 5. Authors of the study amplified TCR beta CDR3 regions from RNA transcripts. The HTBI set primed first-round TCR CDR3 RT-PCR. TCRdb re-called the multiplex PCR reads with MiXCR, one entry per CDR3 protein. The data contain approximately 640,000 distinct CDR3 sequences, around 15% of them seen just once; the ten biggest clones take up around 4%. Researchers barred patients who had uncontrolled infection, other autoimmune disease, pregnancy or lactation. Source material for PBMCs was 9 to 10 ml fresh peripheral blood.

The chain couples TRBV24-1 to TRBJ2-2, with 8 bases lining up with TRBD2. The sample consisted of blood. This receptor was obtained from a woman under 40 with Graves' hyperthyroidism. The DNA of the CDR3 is TGTGCCACCAGTGATTTACGGACTAGCCCTAACACCGGGGAGCTGTTTTTT. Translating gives CATSDLRTSPNTGELFF.